This T cell receptor (beta chain) originates from a study of beta chain features in type 1 diabetes. About the study: Examination of sorted cells across all samples involved approximately 100,000,000 cells.

A note on this clone: Its antigen remains unidentified.

The CDR3 consists of 10 residues. From germline, CDR1 is SQVTM and CDR2 ANQGSEA. Between the trimmed V and J ends, which lost 7 bases and 0 bases, there was a span of 3 bases. Study results and caveats: Type 1 diabetes patients had TCRB CDR3s that were shorter (moderately but significantly so) in all four CD4+ subsets.

About 100 mL of blood, on average, came from one heparinised draw per donor. Sequenced material consisted of expressed TCRB transcripts (all of the isolated RNA was reverse transcribed). The repertoire was sequenced with immunoSEQ multiplex PCR; TCRdb's copy has only in-frame clones and lacks some. The profile shows a few hundred thousand clones, approximately 16% of them singletons. Sequencing was done on a sample of naive CD4+ T cells from blood. J is TRBJ2-5 and V is TRBV29-1; D gene unclear. This TCR came from a man younger than 45 with type 1 diabetes. The CDR3 DNA reads TGCAGCGGACACCAAGAGACCCAGTACTTC. This gives the protein CSGHQETQYF.